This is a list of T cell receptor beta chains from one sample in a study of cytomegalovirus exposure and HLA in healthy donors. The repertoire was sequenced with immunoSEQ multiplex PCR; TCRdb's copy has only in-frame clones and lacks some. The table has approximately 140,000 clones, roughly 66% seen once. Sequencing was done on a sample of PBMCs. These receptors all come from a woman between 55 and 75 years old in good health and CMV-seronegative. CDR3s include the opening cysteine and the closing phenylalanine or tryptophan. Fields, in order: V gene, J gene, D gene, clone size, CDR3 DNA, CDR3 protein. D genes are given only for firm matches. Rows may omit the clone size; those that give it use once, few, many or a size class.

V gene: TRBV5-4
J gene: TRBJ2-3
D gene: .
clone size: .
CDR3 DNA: TGTGCCAGCAGCTATCAGGGCCCTCCGCAGTATTTT
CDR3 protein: CASSYQGPPQYF

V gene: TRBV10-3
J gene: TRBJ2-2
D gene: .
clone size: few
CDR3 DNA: TGTGCCATCAGTGGACAGGATGTAGGCACCGGGGAGCTGTTTTTT
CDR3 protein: CAISGQDVGTGELFF

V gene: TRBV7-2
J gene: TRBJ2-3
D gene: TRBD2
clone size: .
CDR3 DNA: TGTGCCAGCAGCTTAGAGAGACTAGCGGGGGGGCGAGATACGCAGTATTTT
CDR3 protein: CASSLERLAGGRDTQYF

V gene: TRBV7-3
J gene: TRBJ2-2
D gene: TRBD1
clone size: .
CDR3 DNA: TGTGCCAGCAGCCGTTCTCCACAAGGGACAGGTCGAGGCGGGGAGCTGTTTTTT
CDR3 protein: CASSRSPQGTGRGGELFF

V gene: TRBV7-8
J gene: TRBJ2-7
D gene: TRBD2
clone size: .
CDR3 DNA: TGTGCCAGCAGCCCGTACCGGGTAGCGGGAGACTACGAGCAGTACTTC
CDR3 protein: CASSPYRVAGDYEQYF

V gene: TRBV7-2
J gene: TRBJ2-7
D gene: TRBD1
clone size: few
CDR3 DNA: TGTGCCAGCAGCTTAGTCTGGACAGGGGGCGACGAGCAGTACTTC
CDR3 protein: CASSLVWTGGDEQYF

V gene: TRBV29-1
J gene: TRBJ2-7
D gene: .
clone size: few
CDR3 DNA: TGCAGCGTTGGACATGGTCCCTACGAGCAGTACTTC
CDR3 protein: CSVGHGPYEQYF

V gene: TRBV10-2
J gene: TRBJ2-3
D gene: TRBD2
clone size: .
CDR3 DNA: TGCGCCAGCAGTGAGTTACTAGCGGGAGGGCCTGAGGGTACGCAGTATTTT
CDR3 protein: CASSELLAGGPEGTQYF

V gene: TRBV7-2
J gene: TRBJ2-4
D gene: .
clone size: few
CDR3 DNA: TGTGCCAGCAGCCCCAGGCGTGGAAACATTCAGTACTTC
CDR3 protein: CASSPRRGNIQYF

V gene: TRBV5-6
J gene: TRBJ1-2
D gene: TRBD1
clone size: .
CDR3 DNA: TGTGCCAGCAGCGAACAGGGGGCGCTTGGCTACACCTTC
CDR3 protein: CASSEQGALGYTF

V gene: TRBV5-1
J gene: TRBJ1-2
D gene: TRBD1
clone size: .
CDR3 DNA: TGCGCCAGCAGACGGACAGGGAACTATGGCTACACCTTC
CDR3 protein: CASRRTGNYGYTF

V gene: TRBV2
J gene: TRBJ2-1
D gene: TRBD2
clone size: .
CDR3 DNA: TGTGCCAGCAGTGGCCGGCTAGCGGGTTCCCATGAGCAGTTCTTC
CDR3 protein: CASSGRLAGSHEQFF

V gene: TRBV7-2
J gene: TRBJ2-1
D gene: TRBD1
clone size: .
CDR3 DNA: TGTGCCAGCAGCCGGGGACAGGGGATAAATGAGCAGTTCTTC
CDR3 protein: CASSRGQGINEQFF

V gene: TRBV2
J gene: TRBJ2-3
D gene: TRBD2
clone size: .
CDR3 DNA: TGTGCCAGCAGCCTCGGACTAGCTAGCACAGATACGCAGTATTTT
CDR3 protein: CASSLGLASTDTQYF

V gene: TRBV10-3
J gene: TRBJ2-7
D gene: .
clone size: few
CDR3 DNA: TGTGCCATCACATCCCTAGAAGGCTCCTACGAGCAGTACTTC
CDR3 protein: CAITSLEGSYEQYF

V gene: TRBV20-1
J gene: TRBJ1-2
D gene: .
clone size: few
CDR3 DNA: TGCAGTGCTAGACTCGGGTCTGGCTACACCTTC
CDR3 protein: CSARLGSGYTF

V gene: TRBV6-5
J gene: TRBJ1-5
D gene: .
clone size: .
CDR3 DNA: TGTGCCAGCAGCCCCGGGGCCGGGGGGAATCAGCCCCAGCATTTT
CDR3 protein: CASSPGAGGNQPQHF

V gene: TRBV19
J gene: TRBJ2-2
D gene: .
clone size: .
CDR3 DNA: TGTGCCAGTAGTATAACCCCACTCCTAAACACCGGGGAGCTGTTTTTT
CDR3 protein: CASSITPLLNTGELFF

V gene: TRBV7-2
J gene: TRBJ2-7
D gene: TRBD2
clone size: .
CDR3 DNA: TGTGCCAGCAGCTTATCTACCGGGACTAGCGGGAGGTCCTACGAGCAGTACTTC
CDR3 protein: CASSLSTGTSGRSYEQYF

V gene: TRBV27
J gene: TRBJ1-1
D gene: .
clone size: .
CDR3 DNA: TGTGCCAGCAGATCGACATTTACTGAAGCTTTCTTT
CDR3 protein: CASRSTFTEAFF

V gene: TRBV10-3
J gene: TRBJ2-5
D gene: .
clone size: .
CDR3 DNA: TGTGCCATCAGTGAGGGAGTGCAAGAGACCCAGTACTTC
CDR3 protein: CAISEGVQETQYF

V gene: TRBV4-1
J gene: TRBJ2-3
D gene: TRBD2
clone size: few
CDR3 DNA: TGCGCCAGCAGCCAAGGTCTCGGACTAGCGGGAGGGCCGTGGAGCACAGATACGCAGTATTTT
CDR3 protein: CASSQGLGLAGGPWSTDTQYF

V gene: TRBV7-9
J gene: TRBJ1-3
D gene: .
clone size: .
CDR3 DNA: TGTGCCAGCAGTTACCAGGTCCCGGTCGCTGGAAACACCATATATTTT
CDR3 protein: CASSYQVPVAGNTIYF

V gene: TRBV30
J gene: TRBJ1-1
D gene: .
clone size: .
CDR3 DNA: TGTGCCTGGAGTAGGGAGGGGGGCACTGAAGCTTTCTTT
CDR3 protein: CAWSREGGTEAFF

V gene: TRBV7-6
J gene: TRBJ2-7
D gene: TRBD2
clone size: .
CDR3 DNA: TGTGCCAGCAGCCCGGTCGGTAGCGGGAGTACGAGCTACGAGCAGTACTTC
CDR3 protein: CASSPVGSGSTSYEQYF

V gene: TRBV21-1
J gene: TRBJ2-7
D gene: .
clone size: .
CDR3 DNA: TGTGCCAGCAGCGACCAAATGGGAGACCCCGAGCAGTACTTC
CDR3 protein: CASSDQMGDPEQYF

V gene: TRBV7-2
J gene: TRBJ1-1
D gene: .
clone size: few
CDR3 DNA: TGTGCCAGCAGCCCCCGCGGTTCGAACACTGAAGCTTTCTTT
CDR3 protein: CASSPRGSNTEAFF

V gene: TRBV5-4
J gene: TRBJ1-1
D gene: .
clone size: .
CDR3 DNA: TGTGCCAGCAGCTTAGACCCGACAGGGAACACTGAAGCTTTCTTT
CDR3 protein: CASSLDPTGNTEAFF

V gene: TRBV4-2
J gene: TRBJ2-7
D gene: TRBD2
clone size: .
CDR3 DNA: TGTGCCAGCAGCCAAGTTGAAGGGACTAGCGGGAGTTTCTACGAGCAGTACTTC
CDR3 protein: CASSQVEGTSGSFYEQYF

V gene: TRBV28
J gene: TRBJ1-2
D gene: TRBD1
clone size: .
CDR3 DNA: TGTGCCAGCAGGGGCCCGGGACAGGGGTATGGCTACACCTTC
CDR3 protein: CASRGPGQGYGYTF

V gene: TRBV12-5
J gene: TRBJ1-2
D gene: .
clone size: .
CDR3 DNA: TGTGCTAGTGTCTCCGCACAGGGTCGCTATGGCTACACCTTC
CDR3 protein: CASVSAQGRYGYTF

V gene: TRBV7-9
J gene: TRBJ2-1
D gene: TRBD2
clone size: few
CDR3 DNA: TGTGCCAGCAGCAGAGGGACTAGCGGGAGTTCAAATGAGCAGTTCTTC
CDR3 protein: CASSRGTSGSSNEQFF

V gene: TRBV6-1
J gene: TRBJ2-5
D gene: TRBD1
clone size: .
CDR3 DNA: TGTGCCAGCAGAACACAGGGGCAAGAGACCCAGTACTTC
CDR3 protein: CASRTQGQETQYF

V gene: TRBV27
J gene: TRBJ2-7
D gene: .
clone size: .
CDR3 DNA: TGTGCCAGCAGTTTATCAGGGACAAATTCCTACGAGCAGTACTTC
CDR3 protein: CASSLSGTNSYEQYF

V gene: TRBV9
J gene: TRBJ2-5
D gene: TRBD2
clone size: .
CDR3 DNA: TGTGCCAGCAGCGCTAGCGGGAGCTACCCCCAAGAGACCCAGTACTTC
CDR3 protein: CASSASGSYPQETQYF

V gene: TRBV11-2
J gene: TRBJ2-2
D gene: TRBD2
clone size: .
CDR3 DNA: TGTGCCAGCAGCCCGAGGGTACTAGCGGGAGGGGAAACCGGGGAGCTGTTTTTT
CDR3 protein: CASSPRVLAGGETGELFF

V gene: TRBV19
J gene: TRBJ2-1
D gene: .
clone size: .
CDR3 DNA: TGTGCCAGTAGTAGCGGAGGTTACAATGAGCAGTTCTTC
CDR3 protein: CASSSGGYNEQFF

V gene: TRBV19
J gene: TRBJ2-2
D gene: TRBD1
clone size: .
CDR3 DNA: TGTGCCAGTAGTCCTCAAACAGGGGCCGGGGAGCTGTTTTTT
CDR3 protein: CASSPQTGAGELFF

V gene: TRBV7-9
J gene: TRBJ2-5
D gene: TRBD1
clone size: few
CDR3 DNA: TGTGCCAGCAGCATAGAACAGGGGTGGGGGCAAGAGACCCAGTACTTC
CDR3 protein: CASSIEQGWGQETQYF

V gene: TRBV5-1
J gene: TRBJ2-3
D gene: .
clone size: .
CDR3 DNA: TGCGCCAGCACCTCGGACACCTACACAGATACGCAGTATTTT
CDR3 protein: CASTSDTYTDTQYF

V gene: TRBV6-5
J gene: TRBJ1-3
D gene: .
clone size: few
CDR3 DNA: TGTGCCAGCAGCCCGACGGAGCACTCTGGAAACACCATATATTTT
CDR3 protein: CASSPTEHSGNTIYF

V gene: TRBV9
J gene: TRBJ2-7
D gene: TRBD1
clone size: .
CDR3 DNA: TGTGCCAGCAGCGTTCACGACAGGGGCTACGAGCAGTACTTC
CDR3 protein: CASSVHDRGYEQYF

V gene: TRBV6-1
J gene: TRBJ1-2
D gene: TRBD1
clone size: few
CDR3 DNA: TGTGCCAGCAGTGAAGCACGCGGACAGGGTGGCTATGGCTACACCTTC
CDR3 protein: CASSEARGQGGYGYTF

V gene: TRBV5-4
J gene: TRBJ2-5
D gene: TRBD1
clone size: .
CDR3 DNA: TGTGCCAGCAGCCGGGGAGGGGGACAGGGGGCTAAAGAGACCCAGTACTTC
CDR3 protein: CASSRGGGQGAKETQYF

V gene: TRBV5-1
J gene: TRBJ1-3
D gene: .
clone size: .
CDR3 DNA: TGCGCCAGCAGCTTGCCGTCGGGTAGGAGAGGAAACACCATATATTTT
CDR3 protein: CASSLPSGRRGNTIYF

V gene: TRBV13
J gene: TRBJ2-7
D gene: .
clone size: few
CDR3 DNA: TGTGCCAGCAGCCAGGGCGGAGCCCTTTCCTACGAGCAGTACTTC
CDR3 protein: CASSQGGALSYEQYF

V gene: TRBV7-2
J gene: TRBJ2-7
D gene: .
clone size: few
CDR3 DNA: TGTGCCAGCAGCTTAGGGCAGGGGGGCGAGCAGTACTTC
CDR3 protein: CASSLGQGGEQYF

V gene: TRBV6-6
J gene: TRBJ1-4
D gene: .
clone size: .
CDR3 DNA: TGTGCCAGCACGGACGGGAGCCCAACTAATGAAAAACTGTTTTTT
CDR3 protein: CASTDGSPTNEKLFF

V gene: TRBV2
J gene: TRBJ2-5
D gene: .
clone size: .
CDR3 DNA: TGTGCCAGCAGTGAAGAGCGGTACCAAGAGACCCAGTACTTC
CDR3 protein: CASSEERYQETQYF

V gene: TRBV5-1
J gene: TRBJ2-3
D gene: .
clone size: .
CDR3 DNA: TGCGCCAGCAGCTTGCGCAGGAGGCTGGGAGATACGCAGTATTTT
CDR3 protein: CASSLRRRLGDTQYF

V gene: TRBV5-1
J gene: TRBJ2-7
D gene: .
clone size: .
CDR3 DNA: TGCGCCAGCAGCAGCCTCCAGGACTCCGAGCAGTACTTC
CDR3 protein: CASSSLQDSEQYF

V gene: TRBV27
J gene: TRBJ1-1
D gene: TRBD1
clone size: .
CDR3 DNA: TGTGCCAGCAGTTTTGACAGGGGGCGGACTGAAGCTTTCTTT
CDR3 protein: CASSFDRGRTEAFF

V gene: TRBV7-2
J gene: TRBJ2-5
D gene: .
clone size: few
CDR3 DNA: TGTGCCAGCGGCACTAGTTGGGAGACCCAGTACTTC
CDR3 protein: CASGTSWETQYF

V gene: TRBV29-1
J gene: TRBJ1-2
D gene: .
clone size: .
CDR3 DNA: TGCAGCGTTGGGACGGCGGGTGGCTACACCTTC
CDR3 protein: CSVGTAGGYTF

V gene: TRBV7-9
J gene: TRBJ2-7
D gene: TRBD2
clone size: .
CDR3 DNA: TGTGCCAGCAGCCGCGGACTAGCGGGGGGCTACGAGCAGTACTTC
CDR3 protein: CASSRGLAGGYEQYF

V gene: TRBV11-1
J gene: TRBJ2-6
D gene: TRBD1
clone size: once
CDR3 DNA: TGTGCCAGCAGCCGACAGGGGGCTGGGGCCAACGTCCTGACTTTC
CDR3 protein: CASSRQGAGANVLTF

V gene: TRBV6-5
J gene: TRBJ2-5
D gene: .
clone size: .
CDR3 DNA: TGTGCCAGCAGTTACCTGGAGACCCAGTACTTC
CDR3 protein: CASSYLETQYF